The rows below give T cell receptor beta chains drawn from one sample of a study of graft-versus-host responses after intestinal transplantation. Only in-frame clones appear in the TCRdb table, and some are missing; sequencing was by immunoSEQ multiplex PCR. Among over 75,000 clones, about 84% were seen once, and the ten largest hold over 1.3%. Specimen: PBMCs, collected 255 days after intestinal transplant. These receptors were collected from a human patient who received an intestinal transplant, so some T cells may come from the graft donor. Each CDR3 is given with its conserved first and last residue. The order of the fields is J gene, clone size, V gene, D gene, CDR3 DNA, CDR3 protein. D genes are given only for firm matches. Clone size is not always given. Where it is, it says once, few, many or a class for expanded clones.

J: TRBJ1-5
size: .
V: TRBV6-1
D: .
DNA: TGTGCCAGCGGGACGAACAATCAGCCCCAGCATTTT
CDR3: CASGTNNQPQHF

J: TRBJ2-2
size: .
V: TRBV11-2
D: .
DNA: TGTGCCAGCAGTAGGAACACCGGGGAGCTGTTTTTT
CDR3: CASSRNTGELFF

J: TRBJ1-2
size: .
V: TRBV12-5
D: TRBD1
DNA: TGTGCTAGTGGTTTTGGGGTGACAGGGGTGGATGGCTACACCTTC
CDR3: CASGFGVTGVDGYTF

J: TRBJ1-2
size: once
V: TRBV5-6
D: TRBD1
DNA: TGTGCCAGCAGCTTGATGGACAGGCCGGTTATTGGCTACACCTTC
CDR3: CASSLMDRPVIGYTF

J: TRBJ2-1
size: .
V: TRBV2
D: .
DNA: TGTGCCAGCAGTGGGGCCCTCCGGGGAGACGATGAGCAGTTCTTC
CDR3: CASSGALRGDDEQFF

J: TRBJ2-1
size: .
V: TRBV28
D: .
DNA: TGTGCCAGCAGTTTATTCGCCTGGGAGCAGTTCTTC
CDR3: CASSLFAWEQFF

J: TRBJ1-1
size: .
V: TRBV9
D: .
DNA: TGTGCCAGCAGCGTCGACCGGAACACTGAAGCTTTCTTT
CDR3: CASSVDRNTEAFF

J: TRBJ1-2
size: .
V: TRBV27
D: TRBD1
DNA: TGTGCCAGCAGTTTAAGGGGGGTTGGTGGGACAGGGGGCCGCTATGGCTACACCTTC
CDR3: CASSLRGVGGTGGRYGYTF

J: TRBJ2-1
size: .
V: TRBV6-5
D: .
DNA: TGTGCCAGCAGTTACCTCCCCGGGTACAATGAGCAGTTCTTC
CDR3: CASSYLPGYNEQFF

J: TRBJ2-3
size: few
V: TRBV6-4
D: TRBD2
DNA: TGTGCCAGCAGTGACGGGACTAGCGCAGATACGCAGTATTTT
CDR3: CASSDGTSADTQYF

J: TRBJ2-7
size: .
V: TRBV6-1
D: .
DNA: TGTGCCAGCAGTGCCCTTAGACAGTCCTACGAGCAGTACTTC
CDR3: CASSALRQSYEQYF

J: TRBJ2-7
size: once
V: TRBV19
D: TRBD2
DNA: TGTGCCAGTAGTTTGACTAGCGGGGGCTACGAGCAGTACTTC
CDR3: CASSLTSGGYEQYF

J: TRBJ2-7
size: .
V: TRBV7-6
D: TRBD1
DNA: TGTGCCAGCAGCCCTCAGGGGGCGCAGTTTATCCAAAGCGAGCAGTACTTC
CDR3: CASSPQGAQFIQSEQYF

J: TRBJ2-5
size: .
V: TRBV2
D: TRBD2
DNA: TGTGCCAGCAGCGACCCGGGACTAGCGGGAGAAGAGACCCAGTACTTC
CDR3: CASSDPGLAGEETQYF

J: TRBJ2-6
size: .
V: TRBV28
D: TRBD1
DNA: TGTGCCAGCAGGATGACAGGGGGCTCTGGGGCCAACGTCCTGACTTTC
CDR3: CASRMTGGSGANVLTF

J: TRBJ1-1
size: once
V: TRBV19
D: .
DNA: TGTGCCAGTAGTATAGGGGTACAGGTGAACACTGAAGCTTTCTTT
CDR3: CASSIGVQVNTEAFF

J: TRBJ2-7
size: .
V: TRBV7-2
D: .
DNA: TGTGCCAGCAGCGGAGGTGGAGCGGGTATTACCTACGAGCAGTACTTC
CDR3: CASSGGGAGITYEQYF

J: TRBJ2-4
size: .
V: TRBV6-5
D: .
DNA: TGTGCCAGCAGTTACTCCCAGGGGAGCATTCAGTACTTC
CDR3: CASSYSQGSIQYF

J: TRBJ2-1
size: .
V: TRBV5-1
D: TRBD1
DNA: TGCGCCAGCAGCCCCCCGGGCCTGGACAGGTCCAATGAGCAGTTCTTC
CDR3: CASSPPGLDRSNEQFF

J: TRBJ2-1
size: .
V: TRBV5-1
D: TRBD2
DNA: TGCGCCAGCAGCTTGCAAGCGGGAGGGTCCTACAATGAGCAGTTCTTC
CDR3: CASSLQAGGSYNEQFF

J: TRBJ2-5
size: .
V: TRBV7-8
D: .
DNA: TGTGCCAGCAGCTTAGCCCAAACAGCGACCCAGTACTTC
CDR3: CASSLAQTATQYF

J: TRBJ1-2
size: .
V: TRBV19
D: TRBD1
DNA: TGTGCCAGTAGTATGGGGACAGGGTCTAACTATGGCTACACCTTC
CDR3: CASSMGTGSNYGYTF

J: TRBJ2-5
size: .
V: TRBV5-6
D: .
DNA: TGTGCCAGCAGCTTTGTTGAGGTCCAAGAGACCCAGTACTTC
CDR3: CASSFVEVQETQYF

J: TRBJ1-3
size: .
V: TRBV4-1
D: .
DNA: TGCGCCAGCAGCCAAGAAGATCCGGGACCTCGGAACACCATATATTTT
CDR3: CASSQEDPGPRNTIYF

J: TRBJ2-7
size: .
V: TRBV5-4
D: TRBD1
DNA: TGTGCCAGCAGCTTGTCAGGGACAGGGGCCTACGAGCAGTACTTC
CDR3: CASSLSGTGAYEQYF

J: TRBJ2-2
size: .
V: TRBV7-2
D: .
DNA: TGTGCCAGCAGCTTATTTCCGGCCACGAACACCGGGGAGCTGTTTTTT
CDR3: CASSLFPATNTGELFF

J: TRBJ2-3
size: .
V: TRBV11-3
D: TRBD1
DNA: TGTGCCAGCAGCTGGGGACAGGGGGGCACAGATACGCAGTATTTT
CDR3: CASSWGQGGTDTQYF

J: TRBJ2-3
size: .
V: TRBV28
D: TRBD1
DNA: TGTGCCAGCACCCCGACAGGGCGAGGGACAGATACGCAGTATTTT
CDR3: CASTPTGRGTDTQYF

J: TRBJ1-1
size: .
V: TRBV7-8
D: .
DNA: TGTGCCAGCATACAGGGAACTGAAGCTTTCTTT
CDR3: CASIQGTEAFF

J: TRBJ1-2
size: few
V: TRBV5-1
D: .
DNA: TGCGCCAGCAGGTCCGAGGGCTATGGCTACACCTTC
CDR3: CASRSEGYGYTF

J: TRBJ2-3
size: .
V: TRBV2
D: .
DNA: TGTGCCAGCAGTGAAAGCGAGTACTTAGATACGCAGTATTTT
CDR3: CASSESEYLDTQYF

J: TRBJ1-1
size: .
V: TRBV5-1
D: .
DNA: TGCGCCAGCAGCTGGGAGAGCATTATGAACACTGAAGCTTTCTTT
CDR3: CASSWESIMNTEAFF

J: TRBJ2-7
size: .
V: TRBV7-3
D: TRBD2
DNA: TGTGCCAGCAGCTCTCTACCGCGACTAGCGGGGGGGCCGGGTGAGCAGTACTTC
CDR3: CASSSLPRLAGGPGEQYF

J: TRBJ2-1
size: .
V: TRBV5-4
D: .
DNA: TGTGCCAGCAGCTGGGACATGACGGGCTATTGGTTCTTC
CDR3: CASSWDMTGYWFF

J: TRBJ1-5
size: once
V: TRBV2
D: .
DNA: TGTGCCAGCAGTGTAGACAGCGATCAGCCCCAGCATTTT
CDR3: CASSVDSDQPQHF

J: TRBJ2-1
size: .
V: TRBV30
D: TRBD2
DNA: TGTGCCTGGAGTGTAATGCGGGGGGGCCACAATGAGCAGTTCTTC
CDR3: CAWSVMRGGHNEQFF

J: TRBJ1-2
size: .
V: TRBV4-1
D: TRBD1
DNA: TGCGCCAGCAGCCAAAACCCGGGACAGGAAATTCAGTATGGCTACACCTTC
CDR3: CASSQNPGQEIQYGYTF

J: TRBJ1-1
size: .
V: TRBV19
D: .
DNA: TGTGCCAGTAGTATAGTCTCAGGTATAAGCACTGAAGCTTTCTTT
CDR3: CASSIVSGISTEAFF

J: TRBJ1-1
size: few
V: TRBV10-3
D: .
DNA: TGTGCCATCAGTGGAACAGACATGAACACTGAAGCTTTCTTT
CDR3: CAISGTDMNTEAFF

J: TRBJ2-6
size: .
V: TRBV7-6
D: .
DNA: TGTGCCAGCAGCTTAGCAGGGGCTGGGGCCAACGTCCTGACTTTC
CDR3: CASSLAGAGANVLTF

J: TRBJ1-2
size: once
V: TRBV19
D: .
DNA: TGTGCCAGTAGTCCTCGGGGAGCTAACTATGGCTACACCTTC
CDR3: CASSPRGANYGYTF

J: TRBJ1-5
size: .
V: TRBV19
D: TRBD1
DNA: TGTGCCAGTAGTCACAGGGGGCCTCCGTCAAATCAGCCCCAGCATTTT
CDR3: CASSHRGPPSNQPQHF

J: TRBJ2-1
size: .
V: TRBV6-4
D: TRBD2
DNA: TGTGCCAGCAGTGACGGGGGGGGGACCTACAATGAGCAGTTCTTC
CDR3: CASSDGGGTYNEQFF

J: TRBJ1-2
size: .
V: TRBV6-1
D: .
DNA: TGTGCCGGATCAAGCAGGGGTGGCTATGGCTACACCTTC
CDR3: CAGSSRGGYGYTF

J: TRBJ2-1
size: .
V: TRBV4-1
D: .
DNA: TGCGCCAGCAGCCAAGTGGAACACAATGAGCAGTTCTTC
CDR3: CASSQVEHNEQFF

J: TRBJ2-5
size: .
V: TRBV6-1
D: TRBD1
DNA: TGTGCCAGCAGCCCGCCCACTACAGGGGGGGAGACCCAGTACTTC
CDR3: CASSPPTTGGETQYF

J: TRBJ1-2
size: .
V: TRBV5-1
D: TRBD1
DNA: TGCGCCAGCAGCGTTAATACCAGGACAGGCCGTAACTATGGCTACACCTTC
CDR3: CASSVNTRTGRNYGYTF

J: TRBJ1-6
size: .
V: TRBV27
D: .
DNA: TGTGCCAGCAGGCGGGGCAGCTCCTATAATTCACCCCTCCACTTT
CDR3: CASRRGSSYNSPLHF

J: TRBJ2-1
size: .
V: TRBV19
D: TRBD2
DNA: TGTGCCAGTAGTACTATAGAGACTAGCGGGAGGAATGAGCAGTTCTTC
CDR3: CASSTIETSGRNEQFF

J: TRBJ2-5
size: once
V: TRBV11-2
D: .
DNA: TGTGCCAGCAGTCCGCGACTTGGGCGGGAGACCCAGTACTTC
CDR3: CASSPRLGRETQYF

J: TRBJ1-3
size: .
V: TRBV18
D: .
DNA: TGTGCCAGCTCAAATTCTGTCCCCACAGCGCATGGAAACACCATATATTTT
CDR3: CASSNSVPTAHGNTIYF

J: TRBJ2-7
size: .
V: TRBV5-1
D: .
DNA: TGCGCCAGCAGCTTGGAGCCAACCTACGAGCAGTACTTC
CDR3: CASSLEPTYEQYF

J: TRBJ1-6
size: .
V: TRBV21-1
D: .
DNA: TGTGCCAGCAGGGCATACATAGCTACCATACATCATAATTCACCCCTCCACTTT
CDR3: CASRAYIATIHHNSPLHF

J: TRBJ1-2
size: .
V: TRBV6-5
D: TRBD1
DNA: TGTGCCAGCAGTTGGGACAGGGGGACCGCTAACTATGGCTACACCTTC
CDR3: CASSWDRGTANYGYTF

J: TRBJ2-2
size: once
V: TRBV2
D: .
DNA: TGTGCCAGCAACCTTCACACCCCGGGCACCGGGGAGCTGTTTTTT
CDR3: CASNLHTPGTGELFF

J: TRBJ1-5
size: .
V: TRBV28
D: .
DNA: TGTGCCAGCGTAGGGGATAGCAATCAGCCCCAGCATTTT
CDR3: CASVGDSNQPQHF

J: TRBJ2-5
size: .
V: TRBV7-2
D: .
DNA: TGTGCCAGCAGCTTAGAAGCGGGAGAGACCCAGTACTTC
CDR3: CASSLEAGETQYF

J: TRBJ1-1
size: .
V: TRBV9
D: TRBD1
DNA: TGTGCCAGCAGCGTAGGGGACAGAGAAGCTTTCTTT
CDR3: CASSVGDREAFF

J: TRBJ2-1
size: .
V: TRBV5-1
D: TRBD2
DNA: TGCGCCAGCAGCTTGACAGCGGGAGGTAGCAATGAGCAGTTCTTC
CDR3: CASSLTAGGSNEQFF

J: TRBJ2-2
size: .
V: TRBV28
D: .
DNA: TGTGCCAGCAGCCCCGTAGGGTTTGACGGGGAGCTGTTTTTT
CDR3: CASSPVGFDGELFF